These 30 T cell receptor beta chains were sequenced from one sample in a study of cytomegalovirus exposure and HLA in healthy donors. A multiplex PCR was run with 60 Vbeta primers and 13 Jbeta primers. Here immunoSEQ multiplex PCR was the method, and the copy in TCRdb shows in-frame clones only, minus some. The data hold 200,000 to 250,000 clones, with under 80% observed a single time. The sequencing sample was made of PBMCs. Source of these receptors: a girl aged 2-10 years in good health and CMV-seronegative.

The chain recombines TRBV6-1 with TRBJ1-1; D gene uncertain. The V end was cut by 2 bases, the J end by 0 bases, with 10 bases between. This CDR3 is 15 amino acids long. In germline, CDR1 is MNHNS, CDR2 SASEGT. CDR3 sequence reads: CASSEYRGLNTEAFF. The CDR3 coding sequence is TGTGCCAGCAGTGAATATAGAGGGCTGAACACTGAAGCTTTCTTT.

With regard to this clone: Other DNA variants within this sample encode the same CDR3. V and J are TRBV7-7 and TRBJ2-5, with 8 nucleotides matching TRBD1. CDR1 is SSHAT, CDR2 FNYEAQ, per germline (reference sequence). The CDR3 length is 14 residues. V gave up 1 base and J gave up 2 bases; unmatched junction bases: 0. The CDR3, as DNA: TGTGCCAGCAGCTTAGACAGGGGGCAAGAGACCCAGTACTTC. Its protein product is CASSLDRGQETQYF.

This chain links TRBV4-1 with TRBJ2-5, with 7 bases identical to TRBD1. Germline loops: CDR1 MGHRA, CDR2 YSYEKL. This CDR3 region has 16 residues. V gave up 1 base and J gave up 2 bases; unmatched junction bases: 7. DNA for the CDR3: TGCGCCAGCAGCCAAGGACAGGGCCCTAAACAAGAGACCCAGTACTTC. It is translated as CASSQGQGPKQETQYF.

The J gene is TRBJ2-7, the V gene TRBV10-2; 11 nucleotides align to TRBD2. The ends lost 5 bases at V and 5 bases at J; junction bases unmatched: 11. The germline V gene has CDR1 WSHSY and CDR2 SAAADI. The CDR3 consists of 16 residues. Here the CDR3 reads CASSPPTSGSPHEQYF. As DNA, the CDR3 is TGCGCCAGCAGTCCTCCAACTAGCGGGAGTCCCCACGAGCAGTACTTC.

The chain joins TRBV18 to TRBJ1-5; maybe TRBD1 (6 bases). V was pared by 2 bases and J by 4 bases, with 6 bases between. Per germline, CDR1 KGHSH and CDR2 LQKENI. The CDR3 has 13 amino acids. The CDR3 sequence: CASSPDRNQPQHF. As DNA, the CDR3 is TGTGCCAGCTCACCAGACAGGAATCAGCCCCAGCATTTT.

CDR3 nucleotides: TGCGCCAGCAGCCAAGTAGGAGGCGGGCATGGCTACACCTTC. Encoded protein: CASSQVGGGHGYTF. The V and J genes are TRBV4-1 and TRBJ1-2; no clear D. With 1 base removed from V and 6 bases from J, the gap between germline ends came to 12 bases. The CDR3 runs 14 residues. The germline gives CDR1 MGHRA, CDR2 YSYEKL.

In regard to this clone: The same CDR3 can be traced to other DNA sequences in this sample. The chain joins TRBV7-6 to TRBJ1-1, with unresolved D. The CDR3 is made up of 13 amino acids. Germline V gene lookup returns CDR1 SGHVS and CDR2 FNYEAQ. The ends were cut back, 5 bases at V and 1 base at J, with 8 bases in the middle. The CDR3 DNA reads TGTGCCAGCAGCCTTACTCCGAACACTGAAGCTTTCTTT. Translated, it gives CASSLTPNTEAFF.

This chain connects TRBV6-5 to TRBJ2-3; TRBD2 aligns across 13 bases. This CDR3 has 15 amino acids. The V gene end was trimmed by 7 bases and the J gene end by 6 bases; junction bases not matched to a gene: 7. The germline CDR1 and CDR2 sequences are MNHEY and SVGAGI. The CDR3 sequence is CASTRLAGGMDTQYF. CDR3 bases: TGTGCCAGCACCCGACTAGCGGGGGGCATGGATACGCAGTATTTT.

The CDR3 bases are TGTGCCAGCAGTGATCCCCTGCGGCGCCCTAAGGTGGGGCAGTACTTC. It translates to CASSDPLRRPKVGQYF. This chain links TRBV6-1 with TRBJ2-7; no clear D. This CDR3 region has 16 residues. V was clipped by 3 bases and J by 9 bases, with 24 bases between them. Germline lookup yields CDR1 MNHNS and CDR2 SASEGT.

The table lists this clone with a few counts. The rearrangement links TRBV4-2 to TRBJ2-2; perhaps TRBD1 as D (8 bases). The CDR3 runs 17 residues. Germline lookup yields CDR1 LGHNA and CDR2 YNFKEQ. Trimming removed 3 bases from V and 3 bases from J, with 17 bases in between. The CDR3 DNA follows: TGTGCCAGCAGCCACAAGACACAGGGGGGGTACACCGGGGAGCTGTTTTTT. Amino acid sequence: CASSHKTQGGYTGELFF.

The gene calls are TRBV28 and TRBJ2-1; D is undetermined. CDR1 is MDHEN and CDR2 is SYDVKM in the germline V gene. The CDR3 runs to 16 residues. V was cut by 6 bases and J by 0 bases, with 15 bases left in between. CDR3 protein: CASSKGVPSSYNEQFF. DNA of the CDR3: TGTGCCAGCAGCAAAGGAGTTCCCAGCTCCTACAATGAGCAGTTCTTC.

The V gene is TRBV19, the J gene TRBJ2-3, with 10 bases aligning to TRBD2. J gave up 0 bases and V 1 base, and 10 bases lay outside the gene matches. Germline V CDR1 and CDR2: LNHDA, SQIVND (reference sequence). The length of the CDR3 is 19 residues. The CDR3 loop is CASSIGLAGVRRSTDTQYF. The CDR3 DNA reads as TGTGCCAGTAGTATAGGCCTAGCGGGGGTTCGTAGGAGCACAGATACGCAGTATTTT.

J is TRBJ2-1 and V is TRBV5-1; TRBD1 matches 10 bases. V shed 5 bases, J shed 7 bases, and the junction held 9 bases outside the gene matches. The germline CDR1 and CDR2 sequences are SGHRS and YFSETQ. The CDR3 covers 15 residues. Written as DNA, the CDR3 is TGCGCCAGCAGTTTCCGGGACAGGGGTGGGAATGAGCAGTTCTTC. It encodes CASSFRDRGGNEQFF.

Details on this clone: Relative to the germline gene, one junction end is altered; a read error may explain this. The chain employs TRBV2 and TRBJ2-5; D possibly corresponds to TRBD1 (6 bases). From germline, CDR1 is SNHLY and CDR2 FYNNEI. This CDR3 region has 12 residues. This CDR3 reads CASSPGQEAQYF. The CDR3 nucleotides are TGTGCCAGCAGTCCGGGACAAGAGGCCCAGTACTTC. The variable domain in full, with the rest retrieved from reference TRBV2 and TRBJ2-5, is EPEVTQTPSHQVTQMGQEVILRCVPISNHLYFYWYRQILGQKVEFLVSFYNNEISEKSEIFDDQFSVERPDGSNFTLKIRSTKLEDSAMYFCASSPGQEAQYFGPGTRLLVL.

This chain joins TRBV10-3 and TRBJ1-5; perhaps TRBD1 as D (5 bases). Trimming left V 11 bases short and J 2 bases short, with 16 bases between. The CDR3 totals 14 residues. The germline gives CDR1 ENHRY, CDR2 SYGVKD. The CDR3 DNA follows: TGTGCCTCCTTTTGGGGGGAACGCAATCAGCCCCAGCATTTT. Translating gives CASFWGERNQPQHF.

This chain links TRBV7-9 with TRBJ2-5; tentatively, D is TRBD2 (5 bases). There are 14 residues in the CDR3. Germline V gives CDR1 SEHNR, CDR2 FQNEAQ (reference sequence). The ends were cut back, 1 base at V and 1 base at J, with 7 bases in the middle. The CDR3 reads CASSLERGQETQYF. Written as DNA, the CDR3 is TGTGCCAGCAGCTTAGAACGGGGCCAAGAGACCCAGTACTTC.

The chain carries TRBV19 and TRBJ2-5; perhaps TRBD2 as D (5 bases). This CDR3 spans 15 amino acids. Germline V gene sequence: CDR1 LNHDA, CDR2 SQIVND (reference sequence). The V and J ends lost 5 bases and 7 bases respectively, with 20 bases between them. CDR3 DNA sequence: TGTGCCAGTAGTCCGAGTCTAGGTTCCGGAGGGACCCAGTACTTC. Amino acid sequence: CASSPSLGSGGTQYF.

The V gene is TRBV27, the J gene TRBJ1-5; D remains unclear. Germline loops: CDR1 MNHEY, CDR2 SMNVEV (reference sequence). Deletions cut 4 bases from V and 1 base from J, with 11 bases between. This CDR3 contains 15 residues. The CDR3 is CASSSSSGSNQPQHF. The CDR3 nucleotides are TGTGCCAGCAGTTCTTCCTCCGGGAGCAATCAGCCCCAGCATTTT.

The chain employs TRBV19 and TRBJ2-7; D gene uncertain. Germline V lookup: CDR1 LNHDA, CDR2 SQIVND (reference sequence). This CDR3 comprises 13 residues. V shed 6 bases and J shed 1 base, with 10 bases lying between them. The CDR3 nucleotides read TGTGCCAGTAGCCAACAGTGGTCCTACGAGCAGTACTTC. This codes for CASSQQWSYEQYF.

The V call is TRBV7-2, the J call TRBJ2-5, with D perhaps TRBD2 (7 bases). Trimming took 3 bases from V and 5 from J, leaving 13 bases between them. The germline V gene encodes CDR1 SGHTA and CDR2 FQGNSA. The CDR3 has 14 amino acids. Here the CDR3 DNA reads TGTGCCAGCAGCTTTGGGGGGGCTCGCGAGACCCAGTACTTC. It translates to CASSFGGARETQYF.

The J gene is TRBJ2-3, the V gene TRBV11-1; D might be TRBD2 (5 bases). V was pared by 1 base and J by 2 bases, with 13 bases between. The germline gives CDR1 SGHAT, CDR2 FQDESV (reference sequence). The CDR3 consists of 16 residues. The CDR3 DNA reads as TGTGCCAGCAGCTTAGTGTCCGGTAGCGCCACAGATACGCAGTATTTT. Translating it yields CASSLVSGSATDTQYF. Filled out from reference TRBV11-1 and TRBJ2-3, the complete variable domain reads EAEVAQSPRYKITEKSQAVAFWCDPISGHATLYWYRQILGQGPELLVQFQDESVVDDSQLPKDRFSAERLKGVDSTLKIQPAELGDSAMYLCASSLVSGSATDTQYFGPGTRLTVL.

The chain combines TRBV4-1 with TRBJ1-2; 11 nucleotides align to TRBD1. The V and J ends lost 3 bases and 4 bases, in that order; junction bases with no gene match: 7. Germline CDR1 is MGHRA and CDR2 is YSYEKL. This CDR3 contains 16 residues. CDR3 coding DNA: TGCGCCAGCAGCCAGCTCGGACAGGGGGCCATCTATGGCTACACCTTC. Amino acid sequence: CASSQLGQGAIYGYTF.

V and J are TRBV29-1 and TRBJ2-2, with TRBD1 as a possible D gene (5 bases). The CDR3 runs 15 residues. Trimming removed 0 bases at V and 6 bases at J, with 14 bases between. Germline V gives CDR1 SQVTM, CDR2 ANQGSEA. The CDR3 loop is CSVEEWGIGAGELFF. The DNA of the CDR3 is TGCAGCGTTGAAGAATGGGGAATAGGGGCCGGGGAGCTGTTTTTT.

This CDR3 reads CASSSGGSLEQYF. The CDR3 nucleotides are TGTGCCAGCTCGAGCGGGGGCAGTCTCGAGCAGTACTTC. The V gene is TRBV19, the J gene TRBJ2-7; 8 positions match TRBD2. Germline V CDR1 and CDR2: LNHDA, SQIVND (reference sequence). CDR3 length: 13 residues. With 9 bases clipped from V and 6 bases from J, the junction kept 10 bases outside the gene matches.

The table lists this clone with a count of one. The rearrangement uses TRBV2 and TRBJ1-5; D might be TRBD1 (6 bases). Trimming stripped 0 bases from V and 6 bases from J, with 12 bases between. CDR1 is SNHLY and CDR2 is FYNNEI in the germline V gene. The CDR3 has 15 residues. CDR3 protein: CASSEAEGGGQPQHF. The CDR3, as DNA: TGTGCCAGCAGTGAAGCAGAGGGGGGGGGTCAGCCCCAGCATTTT.

This chain uses TRBV19 with TRBJ2-6, with D tentatively TRBD1 (5 bases). The CDR3 contains 15 residues. The germline V gene encodes CDR1 LNHDA and CDR2 SQIVND (reference sequence). V lost 8 bases, J lost 4 bases, and 15 bases lay in between. CDR3 DNA: TGTGCCAGTTGGGATAGGGGCGCCGGGGCCAACGTCCTGACTTTC. Translation: CASWDRGAGANVLTF.

V usage is TRBV10-1 and J usage is TRBJ1-1; D is ambiguous. This CDR3 region has 14 residues. V lost 4 bases and J lost 4, with 13 bases in between. Germline V CDR1 and CDR2: WNHNN, SYGVQD (reference sequence). The CDR3 nucleotides are TGCGCCAGCAGTGTAGGGCCGGAGGGCACTGAAGCTTTCTTT. Translating it yields CASSVGPEGTEAFF.

The J gene is TRBJ2-7, the V gene TRBV19; 9 bases match TRBD1. CDR1 is LNHDA, CDR2 SQIVND, per germline (reference sequence). V trimming: 5 bases; J trimming: 1 base; junction bases outside the gene matches: 6. This CDR3 spans 15 amino acids. The CDR3 sequence is CASSPGTGLSYEQYF. CDR3 bases: TGTGCCAGTAGTCCGGGGACAGGGCTGTCCTACGAGCAGTACTTC.

A few counts support this clone. The gene calls are TRBV4-1 and TRBJ1-1, with 7 bases that match TRBD1. V shed 3 bases, J shed 1 base, and the junction held 5 bases outside the gene matches. Per germline, CDR1 MGHRA and CDR2 YSYEKL. The CDR3 runs to 15 residues. CDR3: CASSQRDSRNTEAFF. The CDR3 DNA follows: TGCGCCAGCAGCCAGCGGGACAGTCGGAACACTGAAGCTTTCTTT.

The rearrangement joins TRBV7-2 to TRBJ2-3; TRBD2 matches 7 bases. The CDR3 is 13 amino acids. Per the germline V gene, CDR1 is SGHTA and CDR2 is FQGNSA. V shed 2 bases and J 5 bases; nucleotides not matched to a gene: 1. The DNA of the CDR3 is TGTGCCAGCAGCTTATCGGGAGGAGATACGCAGTATTTT. Encoded protein: CASSLSGGDTQYF.